The present T cell receptor (beta chain) was sequenced within a study of vaccination and CD4 T cells after COVID-19 (dated by TCRdb to between 2020 and 2023). About the study as a whole: The convalescent cohort included six males and four females, with two Hispanic individuals, seven Caucasians, two Asians and one multiracial person. Participants got two doses of the Pfizer-BioNTech BNT162b2 vaccine (n=8) or two doses of the Moderna mRNA-1273 vaccine (n=2). In control cultures, a CEFX viral epitope pool was used as positive control, an HIV-1 Nef peptide pool was used as negative control, or no peptide was added. Overlapping spike peptide pools from SARS-CoV-2 and from the common cold coronaviruses HCoV-NL63, HCoV-OC43 and HCoV-229E were used as culture stimuli. Post-vaccine blood samples were collected a median of approximately eleven weeks after the second vaccine dose, ranging from about 13 to 250 days. Post-COVID blood samples were collected from convalescent patients a median of approximately 93 days after diagnosis, with a range of about 35 to 170 days. In ten to eleven COVID-19 convalescent patients and a few infection-naive healthy vaccine recipients, the spike-specific CD4+ TCR repertoire before mRNA vaccination was compared with the repertoire after mRNA vaccination. Beyond this particular receptor, the publication reports: Nearly all vaccine-specific clones in convalescent patients (304 of 307) were mono-reactive for SARS-CoV-2 spike rather than cross-reactive with common cold coronaviruses. The median count of SARS-CoV-2-reactive clonotypes went up from 21 after infection to roughly 38 after vaccination, although the change was not significant. Relatively few convalescent patients were included in the study, and early timepoints after natural infection were not analyzed. Among convalescent patients, a median about 86% of the SARS-CoV-2-reactive clones seen after vaccination appeared only after vaccination, which suggests priming specific to the vaccine.

The treatment or condition label here, explained by the study, means: roughly ten-day PBMC culture with coronavirus spike peptide pools or control peptides (ViraFEST assay). The ViraFEST assay was used in the study, in which antigen-specific T cells were expanded with peptide pools and expanded clonotypes were subsequently identified by TCR sequencing. Negative nucleocapsid antibody tests before and after vaccination confirmed that the healthy vaccine recipients had no prior SARS-CoV-2 infection. Roughly 2 million PBMCs per well were cultured in IMDM with roughly 5% human AB serum and 8.5 to 10 IU/ml IL-2, plus 10 ug/ml peptide pools. Half of the culture medium was replaced with fresh IL-2-containing medium on days 3 and 7. CD4+ T cells were isolated after 10 days of culture through negative selection using the EasySep CD4+ T cell isolation kit. Ficoll-Paque Plus gradient centrifugation was used to isolate PBMCs from whole blood, and the isolated PBMCs were then either used fresh or cryopreserved at -140C. Triplicate wells were generally used for each culture condition.

Trimming at the junction amounts to 1 base on V and 5 bases on J, and the germline ends lie 13 bases apart. The CDR3 runs 15 residues from the cysteine to the phenylalanine. Solely the CDR3 DNA is kept, with 45 bases framed from the first base. The CDR1 and CDR2 encoded by the germline V gene are SGHVS and FQNEAQ. The method behind the library was PCR. DNA from cultured CD4+ T cells was subjected to TCR sequencing with the Oncomine TCR Beta short-read assay at the Johns Hopkins FTIC core. The QIAamp micro DNA kit was used to extract genomic DNA from the cultured CD4+ T cells. Oncomine TCR Beta libraries from cultured CD4+ T cells were pooled with unique dual indexes and sequenced on an Illumina iSeq 100. As for how the authors treated the data: Non-productive sequences were removed, and CDR3s not starting with C, not ending with F or W, or shorter than 7 amino acids were discarded. Antigen-specific clonotypes were identified using the MANAFEST web application through comparison of peptide-stimulated wells with reference and other culture wells. To be called positive, a clone needed an FDR below 0.05, an odds ratio above 5, and a productive frequency above 0.1% in at least two of three replicate wells. Clonotypes that were significantly expanded in both SARS-CoV-2 spike wells and at least one common cold coronavirus spike condition were defined as cross-reactive. Using R version 3.6.1, CDR3 homology was evaluated through Levenshtein distances (stringdist) along with unrooted phylogenetic trees (ape). Using fastp at Q25 and MiXCR, TCRdb reprocessed the public reads and kept productive beta chains. Each entry is one CDR3 protein sequence, shown with its most common DNA and genes. Clone size and V and J calls follow TCRdb, not the original study. Recorded for this sample are 20,000 to 25,000 distinct CDR3 sequences; around 66% of them occurred a single time. About 17% of the sample is held by the ten biggest clonotypes.

Concerning this clonotype itself: Its antigen target is currently unknown. Base qualities are not provided; no much larger clone lies one nucleotide away.

Recombination joined TRBV7-8 with TRBJ2-3; tentative D gene TRBD2, with 5 bases matching. The clonotype was recovered from a human donor who received a COVID-19 vaccine. Sequenced material: CD4+ T cells from blood, cultured in vitro, taken after SARS-CoV-2 vaccination. The CDR3 in this case is CASSLGRRRGDTQYF. The nucleotides are TGTGCCAGCAGCTTAGGCCGGAGGCGTGGAGATACGCAGTATTTT.